This T cell receptor beta chain emerged from a study of T cell changes during pregnancy in multiple sclerosis. The CDR3 extends over 17 amino acids. V lost 5 bases, J lost 4 bases, and 11 bases stayed unmatched. Germline CDR1 reads SEHNR; CDR2 reads FQNEAQ (reference sequence). Here immunoSEQ multiplex PCR was the method, and the copy in TCRdb shows in-frame clones only, minus some. This repertoire shows roughly 57,000 clones, about nine tenths found once; its top ten account for approximately 0.64%. Sequences were derived from CD4+ T cells from peripheral blood mononuclear cells, sampled after pregnancy. The chain recombines TRBV7-9 with TRBJ2-3, with 11 bases fitting TRBD2. This TCR came from a female donor with multiple sclerosis, enrolled in a pregnancy study. Here the CDR3 DNA reads TGTGCCAGCAGCGCCGTACCCTTAGCGGGGGGGCCAGATACGCAGTATTTT. The encoded protein is CASSAVPLAGGPDTQYF.